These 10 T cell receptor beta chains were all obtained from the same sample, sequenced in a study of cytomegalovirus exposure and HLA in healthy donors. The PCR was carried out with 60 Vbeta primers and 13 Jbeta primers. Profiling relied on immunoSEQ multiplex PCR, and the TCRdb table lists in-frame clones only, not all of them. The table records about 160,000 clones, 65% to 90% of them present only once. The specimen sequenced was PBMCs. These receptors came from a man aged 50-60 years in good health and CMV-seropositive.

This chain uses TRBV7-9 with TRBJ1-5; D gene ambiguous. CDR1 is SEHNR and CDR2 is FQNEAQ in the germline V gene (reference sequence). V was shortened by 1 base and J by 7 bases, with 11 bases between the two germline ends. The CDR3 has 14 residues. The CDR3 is CASSLGAGNQPQHF. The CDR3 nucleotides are TGTGCCAGCAGCTTAGGTGCGGGTAACCAGCCCCAGCATTTT.

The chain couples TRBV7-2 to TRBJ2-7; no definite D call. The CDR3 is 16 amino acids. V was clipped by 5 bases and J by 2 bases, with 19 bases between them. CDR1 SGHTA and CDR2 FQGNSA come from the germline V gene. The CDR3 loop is CASSPGHVKAAYEQYF. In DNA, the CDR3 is TGTGCCAGCAGCCCGGGTCATGTAAAAGCCGCCTACGAGCAGTACTTC.

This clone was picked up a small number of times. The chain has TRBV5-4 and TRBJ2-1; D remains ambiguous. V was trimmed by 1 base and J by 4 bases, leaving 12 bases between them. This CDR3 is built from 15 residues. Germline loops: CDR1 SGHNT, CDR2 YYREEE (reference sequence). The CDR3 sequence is CASSLKTSFYNEQFF. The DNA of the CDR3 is TGTGCCAGCAGCTTGAAGACTTCGTTTTACAATGAGCAGTTCTTC.

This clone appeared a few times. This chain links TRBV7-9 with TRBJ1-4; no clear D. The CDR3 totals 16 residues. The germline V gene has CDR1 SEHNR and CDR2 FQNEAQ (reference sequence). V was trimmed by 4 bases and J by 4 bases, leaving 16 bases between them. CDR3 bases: TGTGCCAGCAGCTGGGTGGAAGGACTACTTAATGAAAAACTGTTTTTT. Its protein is CASSWVEGLLNEKLFF.

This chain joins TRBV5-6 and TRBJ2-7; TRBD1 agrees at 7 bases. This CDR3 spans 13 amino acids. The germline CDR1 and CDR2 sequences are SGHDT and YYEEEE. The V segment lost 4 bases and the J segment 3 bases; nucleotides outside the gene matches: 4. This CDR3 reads CASSPTGRYEQYF. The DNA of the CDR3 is TGTGCCAGCAGCCCGACAGGGCGCTACGAGCAGTACTTC.

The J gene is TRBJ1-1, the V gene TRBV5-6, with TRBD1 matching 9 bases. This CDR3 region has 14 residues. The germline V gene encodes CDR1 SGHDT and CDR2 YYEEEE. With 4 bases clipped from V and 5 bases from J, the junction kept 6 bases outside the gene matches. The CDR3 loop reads CASSPTGGGTEAFF. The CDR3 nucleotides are TGTGCCAGCAGCCCTACAGGGGGCGGGACTGAAGCTTTCTTT.

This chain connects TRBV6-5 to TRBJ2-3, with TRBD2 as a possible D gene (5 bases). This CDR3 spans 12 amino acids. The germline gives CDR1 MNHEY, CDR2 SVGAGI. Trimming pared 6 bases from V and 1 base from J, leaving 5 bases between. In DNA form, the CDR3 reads TGTGCCAGCAGGCGGGGCACAGATACGCAGTATTTT. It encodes CASRRGTDTQYF.

This chain's CDR3 is CASSGGLAGVTYEQYF. Here the CDR3 DNA reads TGTGCCAGCAGCGGGGGACTAGCGGGAGTAACCTACGAGCAGTACTTC. This rearrangement joins TRBV5-4 to TRBJ2-7; 14 bases map to TRBD2. The CDR3 totals 16 residues. V shed 4 bases and J 2 bases; nucleotides not matched to a gene: 5. CDR1 and CDR2 (germline): SGHNT, YYREEE (reference sequence). The whole variable domain, remainder taken from reference TRBV5-4 and TRBJ2-7, is ETGVTQSPTHLIKTRGQQVTLRCSSQSGHNTVSWYQQALGQGPQFIFQYYREEENGRGNFPPRFSGLQFPNYSSELNVNALELDDSALYLCASSGGLAGVTYEQYFGPGTRLTVT.

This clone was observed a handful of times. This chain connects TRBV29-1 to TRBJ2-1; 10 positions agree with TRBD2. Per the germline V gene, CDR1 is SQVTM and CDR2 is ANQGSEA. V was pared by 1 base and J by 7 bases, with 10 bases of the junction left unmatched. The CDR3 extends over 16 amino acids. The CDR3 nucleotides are TGCAGCGTTGAAGCACAGGCTAGCGGGAGATGGAATGAGCAGTTCTTC. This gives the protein CSVEAQASGRWNEQFF.

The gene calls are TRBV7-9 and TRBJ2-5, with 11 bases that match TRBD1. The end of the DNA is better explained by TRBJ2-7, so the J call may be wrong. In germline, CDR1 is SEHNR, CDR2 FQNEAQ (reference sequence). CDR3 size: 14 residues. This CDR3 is CASSLGQGAYEQYF. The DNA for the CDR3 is TGTGCCAGCAGCCTGGGACAGGGGGCCTACGAGCAGTACTTC.